What follows is one T cell receptor (beta chain) and its context. The data belong to a study of blood T cell repertoires in COVID-19. Authors' analysis steps: By means of reference gene primer amplification, nucleated cell counts were estimated. TCRdb keeps only in-frame clones here, not all; method: immunoSEQ multiplex PCR. That table gives V, J and clone size, and the DNA gave D and trimming. The sample has about 200,000 clones, around nine tenths seen once. Sequenced sample: peripheral blood. The TCR was taken from a man younger than 30 with active or convalescent COVID-19.

The DNA of the CDR3 is TGCGCCAGCAGCCTCAACCCCACTGGGAGCGAGCAGTACTTC. Its translation is CASSLNPTGSEQYF. The chain couples TRBV4-1 to TRBJ2-7, with D perhaps TRBD2 (5 bases). V was shortened by 4 bases and J by 6 bases, with 16 bases between the two germline ends. The germline gives CDR1 MGHRA, CDR2 YSYEKL. The CDR3 is 14 amino acids.